These 22 T cell receptor beta chains originate from one sample sequenced in a study of shared clonotypes between healthy human individuals. Libraries were prepared by immunoSEQ multiplex PCR; TCRdb keeps only in-frame clonotypes and omits some of them. The sample consists of around 2.1 million clones, roughly 91% of them appearing once. Cells designated naive CD8 were CD45RO-negative and were positively selected for CCR7, with terminally differentiated effector memory CD45RA+ cells excluded. The sample consisted of naive CD8+ T cells from PBMCs. The origin of the receptors is a young man in good health. Some clones in this sample may be carry-over from other donors' samples.

This rearrangement joins TRBV19 to TRBJ2-1; maybe TRBD1 (6 bases). CDR3 length: 14 amino acids. V gave up 4 bases and J gave up 6 bases, with 13 bases separating them. In germline, CDR1 is LNHDA, CDR2 SQIVND (reference sequence). CDR3 amino acids: CASSSRGQFNEQFF. DNA for the CDR3: TGTGCCAGTAGTAGTAGGGGACAATTCAATGAGCAGTTCTTC.

Concerning this clone itself: Different DNA sequences within this sample yield the same CDR3. V usage is TRBV18 and J usage is TRBJ2-7; TRBD1 is a possible D gene (5 bases). This CDR3 region has 14 residues. Germline CDR1 and CDR2: KGHSH and LQKENI. V was trimmed by 3 bases and J by 1 base, leaving 10 bases between them. Here the CDR3 DNA reads TGTGCCAGCTCACCGGCAGGGCCTTCCTACGAGCAGTACTTC. Residues: CASSPAGPSYEQYF.

V is TRBV27 and J is TRBJ2-3, with D possibly matching TRBD2 (6 bases). CDR3 size: 18 residues. From germline, CDR1 is MNHEY and CDR2 SMNVEV (reference sequence). V was cut by 3 bases and J by 4 bases, with 23 bases left in between. The CDR3 bases are TGTGCCAGCAGTTTGGCTTCCGGGACTTCTCCCCTGGCAGATACGCAGTATTTT. Translating it yields CASSLASGTSPLADTQYF.

V is TRBV13 and J is TRBJ2-5; 8 bases map to TRBD1. V gave up 3 bases and J gave up 4 bases; unmatched junction bases: 7. This CDR3 is built from 15 residues. CDR1 is PRHDT and CDR2 is FYEKMQ in the germline V gene (reference sequence). The CDR3 here is CASSFSGQGPETQYF. CDR3 sequence (DNA): TGTGCCAGCAGCTTCTCCGGACAGGGCCCAGAGACCCAGTACTTC. Full variable domain (remainder filled in from reference TRBV13 and TRBJ2-5): AAGVIQSPRHLIKEKRETATLKCYPIPRHDTVYWYQQGPGQDPQFLISFYEKMQSDKGSIPDRFSAQQFSDYHSELNMSSLELGDSALYFCASSFSGQGPETQYFGPGTRLLVL.

CDR3 region: CASSLVWAPWEQYF. For the CDR3, the DNA is TGTGCCAGCAGTTTAGTGTGGGCGCCGTGGGAGCAGTACTTC. The V gene is TRBV28, the J gene TRBJ2-7, with D hard to call. The germline V gene encodes CDR1 MDHEN and CDR2 SYDVKM. V lost 2 bases, J lost 7 bases, and 15 bases lay in between. The CDR3 has 14 residues.

The gene calls are TRBV7-8 and TRBJ1-1; D is ambiguous. Germline CDR1 is SGHVS and CDR2 is FQNEAQ. This CDR3 is 14 amino acids long. Trimming removed 2 bases from V and 4 bases from J, with 11 bases in between. CDR3: CASSLKPPSTEAFF. The DNA for the CDR3 is TGTGCCAGCAGCTTAAAGCCCCCTAGCACTGAAGCTTTCTTT.

The chain recombines TRBV28 with TRBJ1-2; no definite D call. The ends were cut back, 5 bases at V and 0 bases at J, with 13 bases in the middle. Germline CDR1 reads MDHEN; CDR2 reads SYDVKM. CDR3 length equals 15 residues. DNA for the CDR3: TGTGCCAGCAGTCCCGAACCGGCTCCTAACTATGGCTACACCTTC. Translated, it gives CASSPEPAPNYGYTF.

J is TRBJ1-2 and V is TRBV10-2; 7 bases agree with TRBD1. Germline CDR1 and CDR2: WSHSY and SAAADI. This CDR3 is built from 17 residues. The V and J ends lost 2 bases and 3 bases, in that order; junction bases with no gene match: 12. The CDR3 region has the DNA TGCGCCAGCAGTGAGCCGCGGACAGGCCCGGTGGACTATGGCTACACCTTC. Translated, it gives CASSEPRTGPVDYGYTF.

The J gene is TRBJ2-7, the V gene TRBV20-1; no clear D. In germline, CDR1 is DFQATT, CDR2 SNEGSKA (reference sequence). The CDR3 sequence is 10 residues long. Deletions cut 5 bases from V and 2 bases from J, with 4 bases between. Written as DNA, the CDR3 is TGCAGTGCTGGGACCTACGAGCAGTACTTC. Its translation: CSAGTYEQYF.

The rearrangement links TRBV28 to TRBJ2-7; D unclear. Germline lookup yields CDR1 MDHEN and CDR2 SYDVKM. The CDR3 is made up of 14 amino acids. V was cut by 7 bases and J by 3 bases, with 16 bases left in between. The CDR3 sequence is CASNTIHADYEQYF. The CDR3 nucleotides are TGTGCCAGCAATACCATACACGCCGACTACGAGCAGTACTTC.

This sequence joins TRBV6-5 and TRBJ1-4; tentatively, D is TRBD1 (6 bases). V lost 5 bases and J lost 5, with 12 bases in between. Germline loops: CDR1 MNHEY, CDR2 SVGAGI. The CDR3 is made up of 14 amino acids. The CDR3 loop reads CASSITGMNEKLFF. CDR3 nucleotide sequence: TGTGCCAGCAGTATAACAGGGATGAATGAAAAACTGTTTTTT.

V gene TRBV27 combines with J gene TRBJ2-3; D might be TRBD1 (5 bases). The CDR3 spans 13 residues. Trimming removed 0 bases from V and 9 bases from J, with 10 bases in between. Looked up from germline, CDR1 is MNHEY and CDR2 is SMNVEV (reference sequence). The CDR3 sequence is CASSLSSQGTQYF. CDR3 in DNA: TGTGCCAGCAGTTTATCTTCCCAGGGAACGCAGTATTTT.

In regard to this clone: This sample also contains other DNA sequences that code for the same CDR3. The V call is TRBV27, the J call TRBJ1-2; no reliable D call. Germline CDR1 is MNHEY and CDR2 is SMNVEV (reference sequence). V was pared by 3 bases and J by 2 bases, with 7 bases between. The CDR3 is made up of 13 amino acids. This chain's CDR3 is CASSFGSNYGYTF. As DNA, the CDR3 is TGTGCCAGCAGTTTTGGCTCAAACTATGGCTACACCTTC.

The rearrangement links TRBV9 to TRBJ1-1; D is perhaps TRBD1 (6 bases). Per the germline V gene, CDR1 is SGDLS and CDR2 is YYNGEE. The V end lost 2 bases, the J end lost 1 base, and 21 bases lay between the germline ends. The CDR3 runs 18 residues. Here the CDR3 DNA reads TGTGCCAGCAGCGTCACGGGGGGCCAGGAGGAGGGGAACACTGAAGCTTTCTTT. This encodes CASSVTGGQEEGNTEAFF.

This clone has a single count. Within the sample, other DNA sequences also encode this same CDR3. This chain links TRBV9 with TRBJ2-7; TRBD2 aligns across 7 bases. V dropped 0 bases and J dropped 4; count of bases not matched to a gene: 4. Germline V gene data show CDR1 as SGDLS and CDR2 as YYNGEE. The CDR3 covers 14 residues. This chain's CDR3 is CASSVEDGGYEQYF. CDR3 nucleotide sequence: TGTGCCAGCAGCGTAGAGGACGGGGGGTACGAGCAGTACTTC.

The chain carries TRBV4-2 and TRBJ2-7; 12 bases fit TRBD1. Germline V lookup: CDR1 LGHNA, CDR2 YNFKEQ. The CDR3 is 15 residues long. V lost 4 bases to trimming and J lost 2 bases; unmatched junction nucleotides: 3. The CDR3 is CASSPRDRGPYEQYF. The CDR3 DNA reads TGTGCCAGCAGCCCCCGGGACAGGGGGCCCTACGAGCAGTACTTC.

This clone came up once. V is TRBV4-1 and J is TRBJ2-1; D ambiguous. CDR1 and CDR2 (germline): MGHRA, YSYEKL. This CDR3 has 12 residues. V lost 3 bases and J lost 7, with 7 bases in between. CDR3 sequence (DNA): TGCGCCAGCAGCCAGGCCCAGAATGAGCAGTTCTTC. This encodes CASSQAQNEQFF.

As to this clone: Different DNA sequences within this sample yield the same CDR3. The chain uses TRBV6-5 and TRBJ1-5, with 8 positions matching TRBD1. CDR3 length equals 15 residues. Germline-derived CDR1 and CDR2 are MNHEY and SVGAGI. The junction had 0 bases not matched to a gene; V was cut back by 0 bases and J by 2 bases. The CDR3 DNA reads as TGTGCCAGCAGTTACTCACAGGGGGGCAATCAGCCCCAGCATTTT. Translating it yields CASSYSQGGNQPQHF.

The V and J genes are TRBV9 and TRBJ2-3; D is undetermined. V was pared by 0 bases and J by 4 bases, with 6 bases between. Germline V gene sequence: CDR1 SGDLS, CDR2 YYNGEE. The CDR3 runs to 13 residues. For the CDR3, the DNA is TGTGCCAGCAGCGTAGAGAGCTCAGATACGCAGTATTTT. This codes for CASSVESSDTQYF.

The chain uses TRBV7-9 and TRBJ2-7; 12 bases are a match to TRBD2. V lost 4 bases to trimming and J lost 3 bases; unmatched junction nucleotides: 13. Germline loops: CDR1 SEHNR, CDR2 FQNEAQ (reference sequence). The CDR3 runs to 18 residues. CDR3 amino acids: CASSSERRLAGENYEQYF. DNA for the CDR3: TGTGCCAGCAGCTCCGAAAGGAGACTAGCGGGAGAGAACTACGAGCAGTACTTC.

V gene TRBV5-6 combines with J gene TRBJ2-3, with a weak D call TRBD2 (6 bases). The CDR3 extends over 15 amino acids. From germline, CDR1 is SGHDT and CDR2 YYEEEE. The V gene lost 3 bases and the J gene lost 2 bases, with 13 bases spanning the gap. CDR3 protein: CASSWGGMNTDTQYF. The CDR3 DNA is TGTGCCAGCAGCTGGGGCGGGATGAACACAGATACGCAGTATTTT. The full variable domain, its missing parts supplied by reference TRBV5-6 and TRBJ2-3, is DAGVTQSPTHLIKTRGQQVTLRCSPKSGHDTVSWYQQALGQGPQFIFQYYEEEERQRGNFPDRFSGHQFPNYSSELNVNALLLGDSALYLCASSWGGMNTDTQYFGPGTRLTVL.

V and J are TRBV7-9 and TRBJ1-1, with D tentatively TRBD1 (5 bases). The CDR3 length is 16 residues. Between the trimmed V and J ends, which lost 4 bases and 1 base, there was a span of 16 bases. The germline V gene encodes CDR1 SEHNR and CDR2 FQNEAQ (reference sequence). CDR3 residues: CASSSIQALGNTEAFF. As DNA, the CDR3 is TGTGCCAGCAGCTCGATACAGGCTTTAGGGAACACTGAAGCTTTCTTT.